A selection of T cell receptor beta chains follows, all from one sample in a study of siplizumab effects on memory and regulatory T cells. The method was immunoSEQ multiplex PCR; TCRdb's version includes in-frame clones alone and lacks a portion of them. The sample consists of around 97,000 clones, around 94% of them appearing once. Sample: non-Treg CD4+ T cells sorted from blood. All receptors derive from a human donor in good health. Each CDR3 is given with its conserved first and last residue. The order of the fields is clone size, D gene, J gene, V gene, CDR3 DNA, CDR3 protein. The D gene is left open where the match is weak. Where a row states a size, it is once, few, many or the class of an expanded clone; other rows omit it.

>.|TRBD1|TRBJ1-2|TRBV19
TGTGCCAGTAGTAGAGCACAGGGGGGGAATTACACCTTC
CASSRAQGGNYTF
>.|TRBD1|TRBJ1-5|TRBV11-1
TGTGCCAGCAGTACTACAGGGGATCAGCCCCAGCATTTT
CASSTTGDQPQHF
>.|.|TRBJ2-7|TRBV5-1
TGCGCCAGCAGGAAGCAGACCTACGAGCAGTACTTC
CASRKQTYEQYF
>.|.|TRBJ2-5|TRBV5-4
TGTGCCAGCAGCTTGGATCCCGGTTCGGGCCGAGAGACCCAGTACTTC
CASSLDPGSGRETQYF
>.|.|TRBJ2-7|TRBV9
TGTGCCAGCAGCGGGCAGGGAGCCTACGAGCAGTACTTC
CASSGQGAYEQYF
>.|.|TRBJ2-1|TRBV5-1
TGCGCCAGCAGCGGCCCGATGAGCTCCTACAATGAGCAGTTCTTC
CASSGPMSSYNEQFF
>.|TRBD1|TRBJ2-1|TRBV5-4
TGTGCCAGCAGCTCGGGACAGGGGTTCGGAGGGTCCTACAATGAGCAGTTCTTC
CASSSGQGFGGSYNEQFF
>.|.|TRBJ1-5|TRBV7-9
TGTGCCAGCAGCGCCATAGTGGGGTATAGCAATCAGCCCCAGCATTTT
CASSAIVGYSNQPQHF
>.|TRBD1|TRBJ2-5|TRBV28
TGTGCCAGCAGTTCGGGACAGGGGTTAAAGCAGTACTTC
CASSSGQGLKQYF
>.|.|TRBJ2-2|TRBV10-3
TGTGCCATCAGTGGCATAGGGGGGGCCGGGGAGCTGTTTTTT
CAISGIGGAGELFF
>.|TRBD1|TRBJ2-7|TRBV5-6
TGTGCCAGCAGCACGGACAGGCTTCGCCGTTACGAGCAGTACTTC
CASSTDRLRRYEQYF
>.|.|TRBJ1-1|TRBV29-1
TGCAGCGTGGCAAACACTGAAGCTTTCTTT
CSVANTEAFF
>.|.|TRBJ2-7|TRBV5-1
TGCGCCAGCAGCTTGGCAGCAGGAGTCGACGAGCAGTACTTC
CASSLAAGVDEQYF
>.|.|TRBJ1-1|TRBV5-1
TGCGCCAGCAGCTTGGGTTCGCGCAACACTGAAGCTTTCTTT
CASSLGSRNTEAFF
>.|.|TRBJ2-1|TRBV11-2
TGTGCCAGCAGCTTAGTTGATCAGAGACACAATGAGCAGTTCTTC
CASSLVDQRHNEQFF
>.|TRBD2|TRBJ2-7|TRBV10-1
TGCGCCAGCAGTCCACGAGGTAGCGGGAGTGGCGCCTACGAGCAGTACTTC
CASSPRGSGSGAYEQYF
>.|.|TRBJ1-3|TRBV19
TGTGCCAGTAGTCCAGGACCGGGGGTAAACACCATATATTTT
CASSPGPGVNTIYF
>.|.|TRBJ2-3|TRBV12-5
TGTGCTAGTGGTTTGAGAGCTAGCACAGATACGCAGTATTTT
CASGLRASTDTQYF
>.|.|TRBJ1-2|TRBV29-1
TGCAGCGTCGGATTGGACAACAGTCGGGGCTACACCTTC
CSVGLDNSRGYTF
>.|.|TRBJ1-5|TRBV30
TGTGCCTGGAGTGTAAGGACAAATCAGCCCCAGCATTTT
CAWSVRTNQPQHF
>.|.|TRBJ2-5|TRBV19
TGTGCCAGTAGTATAGTCGAGGGAGAGACCCAGTACTTC
CASSIVEGETQYF
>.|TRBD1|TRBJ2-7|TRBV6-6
TGTGCCAGCAGCCAGGGACAGCCGCCCTACGAGCAGTACTTC
CASSQGQPPYEQYF
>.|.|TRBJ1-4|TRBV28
TGTGCCAGCACCGCTGCAACTAATGAAAAACTGTTTTTT
CASTAATNEKLFF
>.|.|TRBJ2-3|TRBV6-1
TGTGCCAGCAGTGGGCGGAAGACAGTCACTAGCACAGATACGCAGTATTTT
CASSGRKTVTSTDTQYF
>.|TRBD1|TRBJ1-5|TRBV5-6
TGTGCCAGCAGTTCAGGGGGCTTAGGCAATCAGCCCCAGCATTTT
CASSSGGLGNQPQHF
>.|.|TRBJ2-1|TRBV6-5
TGTGCCAGCAGTTACAGAATGCCCAAGGGAAATGAGCAGTTCTTC
CASSYRMPKGNEQFF
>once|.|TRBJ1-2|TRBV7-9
TGTGCCAGCAGCCCTCCTGGGCAGGGGCAAACGAGTTGGGGCTACACCTTC
CASSPPGQGQTSWGYTF
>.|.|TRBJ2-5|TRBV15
TGTGCCACCAGCATCCAAAGGGGCTGGGAGACCCAGTACTTC
CATSIQRGWETQYF
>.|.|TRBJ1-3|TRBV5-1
TGCGCCAGCAGCTTGGTTCCAGGTACGCTCTCTGGAAACACCATATATTTT
CASSLVPGTLSGNTIYF
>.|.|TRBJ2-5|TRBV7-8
TGTGCCAGCAGCTTAGTGGAGACCCAGTACTTC
CASSLVETQYF
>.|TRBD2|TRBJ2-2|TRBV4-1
TGCGCCAGCAGCCAAGCGGGGGGTTTCTTCACCGGGGAGCTGTTTTTT
CASSQAGGFFTGELFF
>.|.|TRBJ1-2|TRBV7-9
TGTGCCAGCAGCTTAGCTAACTATGGCTACACCTTC
CASSLANYGYTF
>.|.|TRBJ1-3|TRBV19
TGTGCCAGTAGGAATCCGGGAGGGGGAAACACCATATATTTT
CASRNPGGGNTIYF
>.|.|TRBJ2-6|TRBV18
TGTGCCAGCTCACCTGTGGACCGATATCCTGGGGCCAACGTCCTGACTTTC
CASSPVDRYPGANVLTF
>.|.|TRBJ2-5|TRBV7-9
TGTGCAACATCACAGCGTAACCAAGAGACCCAGTACTTC
CATSQRNQETQYF
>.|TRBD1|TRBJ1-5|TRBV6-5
TGTGCCAGCTATGACAGGGGAGATCAGCCCCAGCATTTT
CASYDRGDQPQHF
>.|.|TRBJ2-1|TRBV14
TGTGCCAGCAGCCAATCCCCCCCTCGGGCGGCTGAGCAGTTCTTC
CASSQSPPRAAEQFF
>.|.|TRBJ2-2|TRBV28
TGTGCCAGCACTCATAGCCCTAGCGTTGCATCCGGGGAGCTGTTTTTT
CASTHSPSVASGELFF
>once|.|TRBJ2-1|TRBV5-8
TGTGCCAGCAGCGGCGGAGGGTTGGGTGGCTACAATGAGCAGTTCTTC
CASSGGGLGGYNEQFF
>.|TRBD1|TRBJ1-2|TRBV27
TGTGCCAGCAGTGACCCACAGGGGGTCGACTATGGCTACACCTTC
CASSDPQGVDYGYTF
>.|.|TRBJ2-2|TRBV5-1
TGCGCCAGCAGCTTGAACACAGTACGGTACACCGGGGAGCTGTTTTTT
CASSLNTVRYTGELFF
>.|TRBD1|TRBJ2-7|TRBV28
TGTGCCAGCAGTACACCCGGGACAGGGACCTACGAGCAGTACTTC
CASSTPGTGTYEQYF
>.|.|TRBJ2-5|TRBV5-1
TGCGCCAGCAGCTTGGCCGCGGGAGAGACCCAGTACTTC
CASSLAAGETQYF
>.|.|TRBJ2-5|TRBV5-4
TGTGCCAGCAGCGCCGGGACAAGGCAAGAGACCCAGTACTTC
CASSAGTRQETQYF
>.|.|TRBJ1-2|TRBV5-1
TGCGCCAGCAGCTTGGGGCAGACCGTAACCTCCCCCCCTGGCTACACCTTC
CASSLGQTVTSPPGYTF
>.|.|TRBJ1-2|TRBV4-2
TGTGCCAGCAGCCAAGATTACGGTGATAACTATGGCTACACCTTC
CASSQDYGDNYGYTF
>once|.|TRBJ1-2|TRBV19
TGTGCCATTAGTACAAAGGACACCTATGGCTACACCTTC
CAISTKDTYGYTF
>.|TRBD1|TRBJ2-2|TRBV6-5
TGTGCCAGCTGGCCGGGACAGGGGATCACCGGGGAGCTGTTTTTT
CASWPGQGITGELFF
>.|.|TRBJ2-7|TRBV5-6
TGTGCCAGCAGCTTGGTAAGCGAGCAGTACTTC
CASSLVSEQYF
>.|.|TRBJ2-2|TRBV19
TGTGCCAGTAGCCCTGCGAACACCGGGGAGCTGTTTTTT
CASSPANTGELFF
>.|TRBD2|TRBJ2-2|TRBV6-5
TGTGCCAGCAGGCGGGGGGCGGATCTAACCGGGGAGCTGTTTTTT
CASRRGADLTGELFF
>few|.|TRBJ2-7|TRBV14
TGTGCCAGCAGCCAAGAGAGGGTCAGAGCCTACGAGCAGTACTTC
CASSQERVRAYEQYF
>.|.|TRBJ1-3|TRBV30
TGTGCCTGGAGTGTGGGACGGCGTTCTGGAAACACCATATATTTT
CAWSVGRRSGNTIYF
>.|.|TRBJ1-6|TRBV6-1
TGTGCCAGCAGTGAAGGGACCACCTCACCCCTCCACTTT
CASSEGTTSPLHF
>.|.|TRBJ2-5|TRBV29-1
TGCAGCGTTGAGGAGTTCCATGGGGAGACCCAGTACTTC
CSVEEFHGETQYF
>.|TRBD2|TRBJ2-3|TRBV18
TGTGCCAGCTCACCACCGGTTGGGACTAGCGGGAGTTGGGTCATCGCAGATACGCAGTATTTT
CASSPPVGTSGSWVIADTQYF
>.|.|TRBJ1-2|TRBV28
TGTGCCAGCAGTCCCCCGGGGGAATATGGCTACACCTTC
CASSPPGEYGYTF